The T cell receptor (beta chain) described here comes from a study of post-analysis software for immune sequencing data. Carried by the TCR beta cDNA libraries were unique molecular identifiers. TCRdb called the PCR reads again in MiXCR, with one record for every CDR3 protein. The sample carries hundreds of thousands of distinct CDR3 sequences, 25% to 30% recorded once. CDR1 and CDR2 (germline): MNHNS, SASEGT. V was clipped by 6 bases and J by 8 bases; unmatched bases: 7. This CDR3 comprises 13 residues. Notes on the study in general: Patients showed TRBV5-6, TRBV5-1 and TRBV20-1 among roughly five TRBV segments more frequent than in controls.

About this clonotype itself: Its antigen is undetermined. A much larger clone sits a single nucleotide away, making a read error possible.

The V gene is TRBV6-1, the J gene TRBJ2-1; 7 bases align to TRBD1. The sequence came from a girl aged 5 to 17 with multiple sclerosis. The sequenced sample was blood. The CDR3 spells CASSRQGYDEQFF. The CDR3 DNA is TGTGCCAGCAGCCGACAGGGATACGATGAGCAGTTCTTC.